This T cell receptor beta chain is drawn from a study of T-cell memory formation after mild COVID-19. Study-level information: Clustering of TCRs was largely donor specific. Overall study results and limits: Balance between CD4 and CD8 was seen in clones contracting day 15 to 85, and a CD4+ lean was seen in later expanders.

The 5'RACE method, run with constant-segment primers, produced TCR alpha and TCR beta cDNA libraries (carrying sample barcodes and UMIs). One entry per CDR3 protein results from TCRdb running MiXCR on the 5' RACE reads. The profile shows about 150,000 distinct CDR3 sequences, around 21% of them singletons. From germline, CDR1 is DFQATT and CDR2 SNEGSKA (reference sequence). CDR3 length: 14 residues. Trimming removed 0 bases from V and 4 bases from J, with 12 bases in between. In the case of this clonotype: Antigen: not known.

Material for sequencing was PBMCs or a T cell subset sorted from them (not recorded which). This chain connects TRBV20-1 to TRBJ1-1; D remains ambiguous. The source is an adult woman who had mild COVID-19 (a few samples of this study predate the infection). Cell type and time point are not known. In DNA form, the CDR3 reads TGCAGTGCTAGAGATCAAGGCCGGGGCACTGAAGCTTTCTTT. It yields the protein CSARDQGRGTEAFF.